Shown below are 30 T cell receptor beta chains from a single sample sequenced in a study of blood T cell repertoires in COVID-19. The repertoire was sequenced with immunoSEQ multiplex PCR; TCRdb's copy has only in-frame clones and lacks some. Of 110,000 or so clones in the sample, around 80% were seen once. Sequencing used peripheral blood. The source is a human donor in a cohort sampled during active or convalescent COVID-19.

The chain is built from TRBV24-1 and TRBJ2-3, with 7 bases identical to TRBD1. J gave up 1 base and V 4 bases, and 7 bases lay outside the gene matches. The CDR3 is made up of 16 amino acids. Germline V gene data show CDR1 as KGHDR and CDR2 as SFDVKD. This CDR3 reads CATSDPRQGGTDTQYF. The CDR3 nucleotides are TGTGCCACCAGTGACCCCCGACAGGGCGGCACAGATACGCAGTATTTT.

The rearrangement uses TRBV3-1 (or the pseudogene TRBV3-2) and TRBJ2-1; the match to TRBD2 covers 9 bases. Germline V gives CDR1 LGHDT, CDR2 YNNKEL (reference sequence). J gave up 8 bases and V 4 bases, and 12 bases lay outside the gene matches. The CDR3 sequence is 16 residues long. CDR3 sequence: CASSLTAGGLGHEQFF. The CDR3 DNA reads TGTGCCAGCAGCCTCACAGCGGGGGGCCTCGGCCATGAGCAGTTCTTC.

The CDR3 reads CASSYSGATVSSGEQYF. DNA for the CDR3: TGTGCCAGCAGTTACTCTGGGGCGACAGTGAGCTCTGGCGAGCAGTACTTC. The chain couples TRBV6-2 or TRBV6-3 to TRBJ2-7; D is perhaps TRBD1 (5 bases). This CDR3 region has 17 residues. The V end lost 0 bases, the J end lost 6 bases, and 21 bases lay between the germline ends. Germline CDR1 and CDR2: MNHEY and SVGEGT.

The V call is TRBV7-3, the J call TRBJ2-7; the match to TRBD2 covers 7 bases. Germline V gives CDR1 SGHTA, CDR2 FQGTGA. The V segment lost 5 bases and the J segment 0 bases; nucleotides outside the gene matches: 7. This CDR3 has 15 amino acids. The chain's CDR3 is CASSLGGGSSYEQYF. CDR3 nucleotide sequence: TGTGCCAGCAGCCTAGGCGGCGGGAGCTCCTACGAGCAGTACTTC.

V usage is TRBV10-2 and J usage is TRBJ1-4; tentative D call: TRBD1 (6 bases). CDR3 length: 15 amino acids. Trimming pared 7 bases from V and 3 bases from J, leaving 15 bases between. Looked up from germline, CDR1 is WSHSY and CDR2 is SAAADI. CDR3 region: CASTGQTVSNEKLFF. CDR3 sequence (DNA): TGCGCCAGCACCGGACAGACAGTATCTAATGAAAAACTGTTTTTT.

The chain joins TRBV6-2 or TRBV6-3 to TRBJ2-2; D not certain. This CDR3 contains 14 residues. CDR1 is MNHEY, CDR2 SVGEGT, per germline. V shed 8 bases and J shed 1 base, with 11 bases lying between them. In DNA form, the CDR3 reads TGTGCCAGCGGTTTGACATGGAACACCGGGGAGCTGTTTTTT. It translates to CASGLTWNTGELFF.

The chain employs TRBV6-2 or TRBV6-3 and TRBJ2-1; tentatively, D is TRBD2 (5 bases). In germline, CDR1 is MNHEY, CDR2 SVGEGT. This CDR3 spans 17 amino acids. Trimming cost V 2 bases and J 0 bases, with 14 bases left between them. CDR3 region: CASSYQQLGSSYNEQFF. The CDR3 coding sequence is TGTGCCAGCAGTTACCAACAACTAGGCAGCTCCTACAATGAGCAGTTCTTC.

V and J are TRBV3-1 (or the pseudogene TRBV3-2) and TRBJ2-5; 9 bases align to TRBD2. The length of the CDR3 is 16 residues. Germline CDR1 and CDR2: LGHDT and YNNKEL (reference sequence). V lost 3 bases, J lost 5 bases, and 10 bases stayed unmatched. CDR3 in DNA: TGTGCCAGCAGCCACTACTACTCTAGCGGGGCTGAGACCCAGTACTTC. Its translation is CASSHYYSSGAETQYF.

V and J are TRBV13 and TRBJ2-7; weak D call: TRBD1 (5 bases). Germline V gene data show CDR1 as PRHDT and CDR2 as FYEKMQ (reference sequence). V gave up 1 base and J gave up 3 bases, with 13 bases separating them. The CDR3 runs to 15 residues. Here the CDR3 reads CASSLATGINYEQYF. CDR3 nucleotides: TGTGCCAGCAGCTTAGCCACAGGAATAAACTACGAGCAGTACTTC. Full variable domain (rest looked up from reference TRBV13 and TRBJ2-7): AAGVIQSPRHLIKEKRETATLKCYPIPRHDTVYWYQQGPGQDPQFLISFYEKMQSDKGSIPDRFSAQQFSDYHSELNMSSLELGDSALYFCASSLATGINYEQYFGPGTRLTVT.

The chain carries TRBV18 and TRBJ1-1; D is ambiguous. V lost 4 bases and J lost 3, with 12 bases in between. This CDR3 has 14 amino acids. The V gene's germline CDR1 is KGHSH and CDR2 LQKENI. CDR3 DNA: TGTGCCAGCTCACGTACCCAAGCTGACACTGAAGCTTTCTTT. It codes for CASSRTQADTEAFF.

The V and J genes are TRBV28 and TRBJ2-7, with 11 nucleotides matching TRBD2. The germline V gene encodes CDR1 MDHEN and CDR2 SYDVKM. The CDR3 length is 17 residues. Losses at the gene ends were 6 bases for V and 6 bases for J; bases not matched to a gene: 16. The DNA for the CDR3 is TGTGCCAGCAGGGGACACCCAAAAGTAGCGGGAGGGGGCGAGCAGTACTTC. This codes for CASRGHPKVAGGGEQYF. The whole variable domain, remainder taken from reference TRBV28 and TRBJ2-7, is DVKVTQSSRYLVKRTGEKVFLECVQDMDHENMFWYRQDPGLGLRLIYFSYDVKMKEKGDIPEGYSVSREKKERFSLILESASTNQTSMYLCASRGHPKVAGGGEQYFGPGTRLTVT.

The chain recombines TRBV7-9 with TRBJ2-2; TRBD2 matches at 7 bases. The CDR3 runs 15 residues. Germline values: CDR1 SEHNR, CDR2 FQNEAQ (reference sequence). Trimming took 4 bases from V and 6 from J; bases not matched to a gene: 8. The CDR3 protein is CASSSRGVLAGELFF. In nucleotides, the CDR3 is TGTGCCAGCAGCTCCCGGGGGGTTCTCGCCGGGGAGCTGTTTTTT.

This clone was counted between two and nine times. The J gene is TRBJ2-1, the V gene TRBV27; possible D gene TRBD1, 6 bases. This CDR3 has 16 amino acids. Germline CDR1 reads MNHEY; CDR2 reads SMNVEV (reference sequence). The V and J ends lost 5 bases and 0 bases respectively, with 14 bases between them. The CDR3 nucleotides read TGTGCCAGCAGTGTACGGACAGTCAGCTCCTACAATGAGCAGTTCTTC. Translated: CASSVRTVSSYNEQFF.

This clone was observed a single time. This CDR3 reads CASSLAVGPGQPQHF. Written as DNA, the CDR3 is TGCGCCAGCAGCTTGGCCGTGGGTCCAGGGCAGCCCCAGCATTTT. The chain has TRBV5-1 and TRBJ1-5, with D perhaps TRBD1 (5 bases). The CDR3 sequence is 15 residues long. V dropped 0 bases and J dropped 7 bases, with 14 bases sitting between them. Germline V lookup: CDR1 SGHRS, CDR2 YFSETQ.

This chain joins TRBV7-2 and TRBJ2-4; a possible D gene is TRBD1 (6 bases). V lost 1 base and J 7 bases, leaving 17 bases between the germline ends. This CDR3 has 16 residues. Germline-derived CDR1 and CDR2 are SGHTA and FQGNSA. CDR3 coding DNA: TGTGCCAGCAGCTTAGGGACTGCAGGGGTGAGGAACATTCAGTACTTC. As protein: CASSLGTAGVRNIQYF.

This clone has a handful of counts. The chain employs TRBV5-3 and TRBJ1-4, with 10 positions matching TRBD1. TRBV5-3 is marked as an open reading frame, function uncertain. CDR3 length equals 16 residues. V dropped 5 bases and J dropped 5; count of bases not matched to a gene: 9. The CDR3 bases are TGTGCCAGAAGATACATGCCGACAGGGGGCAATGAAAAACTGTTTTTT. Protein product: CARRYMPTGGNEKLFF.

This rearrangement joins TRBV4-3 to TRBJ1-1; the D is unclear. Trimming removed 3 bases from V and 1 base from J, with 9 bases in between. The CDR3 consists of 14 residues. CDR1 is LGHNA and CDR2 is YSLEER in the germline V gene. CDR3 in DNA: TGCGCCAGCAGCCAGAGACACTCGAACACTGAAGCTTTCTTT. Its protein product is CASSQRHSNTEAFF.

V gene TRBV5-1 combines with J gene TRBJ2-5; D is perhaps TRBD2 (6 bases). The CDR3 is 16 residues long. Per the germline V gene, CDR1 is SGHRS and CDR2 is YFSETQ. Between the trimmed V and J ends, which lost 4 bases and 2 bases, there was a span of 18 bases. The CDR3 here is CASSAPGLAKQETQYF. The DNA for the CDR3 is TGCGCCAGCAGCGCGCCGGGACTGGCCAAGCAAGAGACCCAGTACTTC.

The chain couples TRBV10-3 to TRBJ2-5, with 12 positions matching TRBD2. The ends lost 4 bases at V and 5 bases at J; junction bases unmatched: 2. Germline V gene data show CDR1 as ENHRY and CDR2 as SYGVKD. This CDR3 has 14 residues. CDR3 in amino acids: CAISAGTSGETQYF. The CDR3 bases are TGTGCCATCAGTGCGGGGACTAGCGGGGAGACCCAGTACTTC.

This clone was seen a single time. The gene calls are TRBV18 and TRBJ2-1, with D tentatively TRBD1 (6 bases). This CDR3 spans 13 amino acids. The V and J ends lost 4 bases and 10 bases respectively, with 14 bases between them. The V gene's germline CDR1 is KGHSH and CDR2 LQKENI. The CDR3 bases are TGTGCCAGCTCACACAGGGAAATAGGCGAGCAGTTCTTC. Its protein product is CASSHREIGEQFF.

This clone was seen a handful of times. This rearrangement joins TRBV4-1 to TRBJ2-7, with 8 bases fitting TRBD1. Trimming at V came to 4 bases and at J to 2 bases, leaving 10 bases not matched to a gene. The CDR3 runs to 16 residues. Germline-derived CDR1 and CDR2 are MGHRA and YSYEKL. CDR3 sequence: CASSPPRGPAAYEQYF. The CDR3 DNA reads TGCGCCAGCAGCCCCCCCAGGGGGCCTGCCGCCTACGAGCAGTACTTC.

The genes are TRBV28 and TRBJ2-5; maybe TRBD1 (5 bases). The V end was cut by 1 base, the J end by 5 bases, with 17 bases between. The CDR3 has 16 residues. Germline V gene data show CDR1 as MDHEN and CDR2 as SYDVKM. As DNA, the CDR3 is TGTGCCAGCAGTTTATCGTTCAGGGTCGCTGGCGAGACCCAGTACTTC. Translation gives CASSLSFRVAGETQYF.

This chain's CDR3 is CASSFLSSYNEQFF. The CDR3 nucleotides are TGTGCCAGCAGTTTCCTCAGCTCCTACAATGAGCAGTTCTTC. The chain has TRBV6-5 and TRBJ2-1; D unclear. Trimming pared 4 bases from V and 0 bases from J, leaving 7 bases between. CDR3 length equals 14 residues. CDR1 is MNHEY, CDR2 SVGAGI, per germline.

This clone was counted only a few times. The rearrangement joins TRBV7-2 to TRBJ1-1; D ambiguous. The V end was cut by 1 base, the J end by 2 bases, with 8 bases between. The CDR3 is 14 residues long. CDR1 and CDR2 (germline): SGHTA, FQGNSA. CDR3 protein: CASSLGVKNTEAFF. The DNA for the CDR3 is TGTGCCAGCAGCTTAGGAGTTAAAAACACTGAAGCTTTCTTT. Using reference TRBV7-2 and TRBJ1-1 for the parts outside the CDR3, the full variable domain is GAGVSQSPSNKVTEKGKDVELRCDPISGHTALYWYRQSLGQGLEFLIYFQGNSAPDKSGLPSDRFSAERTGGSVSTLTIQRTQQEDSAVYLCASSLGVKNTEAFFGQGTRLTVV.

V and J are TRBV20-1 and TRBJ2-7; D may be TRBD2 (6 bases). Looked up from germline, CDR1 is DFQATT and CDR2 is SNEGSKA (reference sequence). The CDR3 has 13 amino acids. The V end was cut by 3 bases, the J end by 4 bases, with 13 bases between. This CDR3 is CSASMQAGYEQYF. The CDR3 coding sequence is TGCAGTGCTAGTATGCAGGCGGGGTACGAGCAGTACTTC.

This clone came up once. This rearrangement joins TRBV14 to TRBJ2-7, with D possibly TRBD2 on 6 matching bases. CDR1 and CDR2 (germline): SGHDN, FVKESK. The V end was cut by 3 bases, the J end by 2 bases, with 14 bases between. The CDR3 consists of 15 residues. The CDR3 is CASSHEGLPAYEQYF. CDR3 nucleotide sequence: TGTGCCAGCAGCCACGAAGGACTACCAGCCTACGAGCAGTACTTC.

The chain employs TRBV19 and TRBJ1-1, with 10 bases that match TRBD1. V lost 4 bases and J lost 1; bases outside the gene matches: 9. The length of the CDR3 is 17 residues. The germline V gene has CDR1 LNHDA and CDR2 SQIVND (reference sequence). This CDR3 reads CASSRSDRGVWNTEAFF. Here the CDR3 DNA reads TGTGCCAGTAGTAGATCGGACAGGGGGGTGTGGAACACTGAAGCTTTCTTT.

This rearrangement joins TRBV19 to TRBJ1-5; tentatively, D is TRBD1 (6 bases). Germline V gene data show CDR1 as LNHDA and CDR2 as SQIVND (reference sequence). This CDR3 is built from 16 residues. Trimming took off 6 bases at V and 3 bases at J, with 18 bases between the two ends. CDR3 sequence: CASRGTTGVYNQPQHF. As DNA, the CDR3 is TGTGCCAGTAGGGGGACGACAGGAGTCTACAATCAGCCCCAGCATTTT.

This rearrangement joins TRBV19 to TRBJ2-7; 10 bases are shared with TRBD2. The CDR3 loop spans 15 amino acids. In germline, CDR1 is LNHDA, CDR2 SQIVND (reference sequence). V trimming: 5 bases; J trimming: 0 bases; junction bases outside the gene matches: 4. The CDR3 nucleotides read TGTGCCAGTAGTCCTAGCGGGGGAAGCTCCTACGAGCAGTACTTC. It encodes CASSPSGGSSYEQYF.

The chain has TRBV19 and TRBJ1-5, with TRBD1 identical over 8 bases. Trimming removed 3 bases from V and 6 bases from J; junction bases left unmatched: 4. Looked up from germline, CDR1 is LNHDA and CDR2 is SQIVND (reference sequence). The CDR3 contains 14 residues. CDR3 in amino acids: CASSIQGATQPQHF. CDR3 nucleotides: TGTGCCAGTAGTATTCAGGGGGCTACTCAGCCCCAGCATTTT.